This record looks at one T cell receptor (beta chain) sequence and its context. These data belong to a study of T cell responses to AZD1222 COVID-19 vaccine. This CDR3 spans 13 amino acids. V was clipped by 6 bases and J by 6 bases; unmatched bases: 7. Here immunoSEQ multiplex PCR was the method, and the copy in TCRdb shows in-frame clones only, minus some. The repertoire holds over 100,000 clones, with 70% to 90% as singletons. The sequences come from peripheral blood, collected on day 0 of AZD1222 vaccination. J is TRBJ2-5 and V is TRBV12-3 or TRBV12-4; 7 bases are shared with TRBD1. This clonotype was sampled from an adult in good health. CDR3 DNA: TGTGCCAGCAGAGACCACAGGGGACAGACCCAGTACTTC. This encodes CASRDHRGQTQYF.